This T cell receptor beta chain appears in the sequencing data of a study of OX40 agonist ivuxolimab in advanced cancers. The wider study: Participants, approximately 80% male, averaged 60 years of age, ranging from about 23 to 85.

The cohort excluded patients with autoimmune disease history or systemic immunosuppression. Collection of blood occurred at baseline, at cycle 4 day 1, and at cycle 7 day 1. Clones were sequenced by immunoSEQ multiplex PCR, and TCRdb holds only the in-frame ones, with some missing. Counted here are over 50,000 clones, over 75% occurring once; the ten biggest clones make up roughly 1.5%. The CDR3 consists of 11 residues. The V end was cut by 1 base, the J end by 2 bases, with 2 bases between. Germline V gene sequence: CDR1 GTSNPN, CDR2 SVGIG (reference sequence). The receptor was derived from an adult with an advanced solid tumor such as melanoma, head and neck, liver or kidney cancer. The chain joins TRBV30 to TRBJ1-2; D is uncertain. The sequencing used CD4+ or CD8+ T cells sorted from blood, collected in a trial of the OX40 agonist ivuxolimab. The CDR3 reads CAWSDNYGYTF. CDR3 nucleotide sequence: TGTGCCTGGAGTGACAACTATGGCTACACCTTC.